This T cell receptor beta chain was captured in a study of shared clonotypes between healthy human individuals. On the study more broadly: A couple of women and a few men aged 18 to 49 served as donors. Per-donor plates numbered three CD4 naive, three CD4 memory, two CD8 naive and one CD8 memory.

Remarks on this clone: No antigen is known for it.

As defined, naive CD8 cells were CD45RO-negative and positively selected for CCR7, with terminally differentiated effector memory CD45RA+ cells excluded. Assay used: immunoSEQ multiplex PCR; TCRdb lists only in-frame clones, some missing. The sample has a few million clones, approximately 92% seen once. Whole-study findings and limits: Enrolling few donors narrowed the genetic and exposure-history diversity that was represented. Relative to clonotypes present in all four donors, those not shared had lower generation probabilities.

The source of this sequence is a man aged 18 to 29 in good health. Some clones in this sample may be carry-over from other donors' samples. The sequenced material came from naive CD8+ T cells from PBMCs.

The DNA of the CDR3 is TGTGCCAGCAGCCCTAGACAGGGGCCCCCTCACGGCTACACCTTC. Protein sequence: CASSPRQGPPHGYTF. This sequence joins TRBV11-2 and TRBJ1-2; TRBD1 agrees at 8 bases. This CDR3 is 15 amino acids long. Germline CDR1 SGHAT, CDR2 FQNNGV. V shed 5 bases and J 8 bases; nucleotides not matched to a gene: 13.